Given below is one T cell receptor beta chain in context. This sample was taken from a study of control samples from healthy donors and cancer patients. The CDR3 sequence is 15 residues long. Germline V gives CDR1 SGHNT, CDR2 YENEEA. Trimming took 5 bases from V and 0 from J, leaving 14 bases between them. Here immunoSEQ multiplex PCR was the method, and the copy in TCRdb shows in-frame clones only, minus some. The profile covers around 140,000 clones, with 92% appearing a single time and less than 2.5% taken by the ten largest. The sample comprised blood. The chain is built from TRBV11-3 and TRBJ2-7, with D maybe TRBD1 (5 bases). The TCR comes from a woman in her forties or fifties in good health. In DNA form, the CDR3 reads TGTGCCAGCAGCGTGACGGCAGGGCCCTCCTACGAGCAGTACTTC. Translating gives CASSVTAGPSYEQYF.